Listed below are T cell receptor beta chains from one sample, sequenced in a study of shared clonotypes between healthy human individuals. Some clones are missing from TCRdb's copy, which holds only in-frame ones; the method was immunoSEQ multiplex PCR. The sample contains more than 2 million clones, over 85% of which appear only once. Sequenced input: naive CD8+ T cells sorted from blood. Receptor source: a man between 18 and 35 years old in good health. CDR3s include the opening cysteine and the closing phenylalanine or tryptophan. Each record gives: V gene, clone size, D gene, J gene, CDR3 protein, CDR3 DNA. The D gene is left open where the match is weak. Size is omitted from some rows. Given values are once, few, many or a class for expanded clones.

TRBV27,.,TRBD1,TRBJ1-1,CASSSTGGEAFF,TGTGCCAGCAGTTCCACAGGGGGCGAAGCTTTCTTT
TRBV5-4,.,.,TRBJ2-7,CASSPRQSAYEQYF,TGTGCCAGCAGCCCGAGACAGAGTGCCTACGAGCAGTACTTC
TRBV18,once,.,TRBJ1-1,CASSPPDTNTEAFF,TGTGCCAGCTCACCACCTGACACCAACACTGAAGCTTTCTTT
TRBV9,.,.,TRBJ1-3,CASSVAGAANTIYF,TGTGCCAGCAGCGTGGCGGGCGCCGCAAACACCATATATTTT
TRBV27,.,TRBD1,TRBJ2-7,CASRGQGSYEQYF,TGTGCCAGCAGAGGACAGGGCTCCTACGAGCAGTACTTC
TRBV9,.,.,TRBJ2-5,CASSVEGTEETQYF,TGTGCCAGCAGCGTAGAAGGGACGGAAGAGACCCAGTACTTC
TRBV9,.,.,TRBJ1-1,CASSVEGGMNTEAFF,TGTGCCAGCAGCGTAGAAGGGGGGATGAACACTGAAGCTTTCTTT
TRBV6-1,once,TRBD2,TRBJ2-7,CASRAGLATIYEQYF,TGTGCCAGCAGAGCGGGACTAGCGACTATCTACGAGCAGTACTTC
TRBV27,.,.,TRBJ1-6,CASSFKGTGISPLHF,TGTGCCAGCAGTTTTAAGGGGACCGGGATCTCACCCCTCCACTTT
TRBV9,.,.,TRBJ2-7,CASSGKRDTYEQYF,TGTGCCAGCAGCGGAAAGCGGGACACCTACGAGCAGTACTTC
TRBV6-6,.,.,TRBJ1-1,CASSYSRGINTEAFF,TGTGCCAGCAGTTACTCGAGGGGAATTAACACTGAAGCTTTCTTT
TRBV6-5,once,.,TRBJ2-3,CASSPLGPTDTQYF,TGTGCCAGCAGCCCTCTGGGCCCGACAGATACGCAGTATTTT
TRBV27,.,.,TRBJ2-7,CASSLGTGSYEQYF,TGTGCCAGCAGTTTAGGGACGGGCTCCTACGAGCAGTACTTC
TRBV28,.,.,TRBJ1-1,CASSPPVPMALNTEAFF,TGTGCCAGCAGTCCTCCGGTCCCAATGGCCCTGAACACTGAAGCTTTCTTT
TRBV7-9,.,TRBD2,TRBJ2-5,CASSLEPGLAELLRETQYF,TGTGCCAGCAGCTTAGAGCCGGGACTAGCGGAGCTTTTACGAGAGACCCAGTACTTC
TRBV5-5,.,.,TRBJ2-7,CASRFGSYEQYF,TGTGCCAGCAGGTTTGGCTCCTACGAGCAGTACTTC
TRBV2,.,.,TRBJ1-5,CASAGRGAGNQPQHF,TGTGCCAGCGCCGGCCGGGGGGCAGGCAATCAGCCCCAGCATTTT
TRBV20-1,.,.,TRBJ2-1,CSARLDAEQFF,TGCAGTGCGCGACTAGATGCTGAGCAGTTCTTC
TRBV18,.,.,TRBJ2-7,CASSPPIQALSYEQYF,TGTGCCAGCTCACCGCCGATCCAGGCGCTCTCCTACGAGCAGTACTTC
TRBV10-1,.,TRBD2,TRBJ2-1,CASSESQGLVYNEQFF,TGCGCCAGCAGTGAGTCGCAGGGACTAGTATACAATGAGCAGTTCTTC
TRBV7-2,.,TRBD2,TRBJ2-2,CASSYQSGRAVGELFF,TGTGCCAGCAGCTACCAGAGCGGGAGGGCCGTGGGGGAGCTGTTTTTT
TRBV5-6,.,.,TRBJ2-7,CASEDTYEQYF,TGTGCCAGCGAGGACACCTACGAGCAGTACTTC
TRBV4-1,.,.,TRBJ2-5,CASSQVRVGGETQYF,TGCGCCAGCAGCCAAGTCAGGGTTGGGGGGGAGACCCAGTACTTC
TRBV27,.,TRBD1,TRBJ2-3,CASSLDRGGTDTQYF,TGTGCCAGCAGTTTAGACAGGGGTGGGACAGATACGCAGTATTTT
TRBV13,.,.,TRBJ2-2,CASSGRQAPGELFF,TGTGCCAGCAGCGGCCGACAGGCCCCCGGGGAGCTGTTTTTT
TRBV28,.,.,TRBJ2-7,CASSLGVVGGDEQYF,TGTGCCAGCAGTTTAGGGGTCGTGGGGGGCGACGAGCAGTACTTC
TRBV7-8,.,TRBD2,TRBJ2-5,CASSLGLAGPQLGETQYF,TGTGCCAGCAGCTTAGGGCTAGCGGGCCCCCAGCTGGGGGAGACCCAGTACTTC
TRBV6-5,.,.,TRBJ2-2,CASSYLAGELFF,TGTGCCAGCAGTTACTTAGCCGGGGAGCTGTTTTTT
TRBV19,.,TRBD1,TRBJ1-1,CASRDRESTEAFF,TGTGCCTCTAGGGACAGGGAGTCCACTGAAGCTTTCTTT
TRBV5-6,.,TRBD1,TRBJ1-4,CASGYQGASNEKLFF,TGTGCCAGCGGATATCAGGGGGCCTCTAATGAAAAACTGTTTTTT
TRBV7-9,.,.,TRBJ1-1,CASSFFGTEGETEAFF,TGTGCCAGCAGCTTCTTTGGGACCGAGGGGGAGACTGAAGCTTTCTTT
TRBV29-1,.,.,TRBJ2-1,CSTSRDMGEQFF,TGCAGCACTTCGCGGGATATGGGTGAGCAGTTCTTC
TRBV10-2,.,.,TRBJ1-5,CASSESGVGQPQHF,TGCGCCAGCAGTGAGTCAGGGGTTGGTCAGCCCCAGCATTTT
TRBV7-9,.,.,TRBJ2-3,CASSLYNTDTQYF,TGTGCCAGCAGCTTATATAATACAGATACGCAGTATTTT
TRBV6-1,.,.,TRBJ2-5,CASRFKVGQETQYF,TGTGCCAGCAGATTTAAGGTGGGCCAAGAGACCCAGTACTTC
TRBV2,.,TRBD1,TRBJ2-5,CASSWAFGTGVETQYF,TGTGCCAGCAGCTGGGCCTTCGGGACAGGGGTAGAGACCCAGTACTTC
TRBV4-1,.,.,TRBJ1-5,CASSLGTGNQPQHF,TGCGCCAGCAGCCTCGGGACGGGCAATCAGCCCCAGCATTTT
TRBV4-1,once,.,TRBJ1-1,CASSQDTEARDTEAFF,TGCGCCAGCAGCCAAGATACGGAAGCAAGGGACACTGAAGCTTTCTTT
TRBV30,once,.,TRBJ2-7,CAWSGYSSYEQYF,TGTGCCTGGAGTGGTTACAGCTCCTACGAGCAGTACTTC
TRBV11-2,.,.,TRBJ2-6,CASSLLRGALSGANVLTF,TGTGCCAGCAGCTTACTACGAGGGGCTCTCTCTGGGGCCAACGTCCTGACTTTC
TRBV7-2,.,.,TRBJ1-5,CASSPKPISNQPQHF,TGTGCCAGCAGCCCAAAGCCCATTAGCAATCAGCCCCAGCATTTT